This T cell receptor beta chain came from a study of blood T cell repertoires in COVID-19. Assay: immunoSEQ multiplex PCR; the TCRdb copy retains only in-frame clones and omits some. The sample includes about 400,000 clones, around nine tenths seen only once; the top ten take less than 3.5%. V was trimmed by 2 bases and J by 0 bases, leaving 20 bases between them. Germline-derived CDR1 and CDR2 are SEHNR and FQNEAQ (reference sequence). This CDR3 is 19 amino acids long. The chain uses TRBV7-9 and TRBJ2-1, with no clear D. The receptor's source is a human donor in a cohort sampled during active COVID-19. The specimen was peripheral blood. CDR3 bases: TGTGCCAGCAGCTTAATACTTGGGCCTAACCCATTCTCCTACAATGAGCAGTTCTTC. Residues: CASSLILGPNPFSYNEQFF.